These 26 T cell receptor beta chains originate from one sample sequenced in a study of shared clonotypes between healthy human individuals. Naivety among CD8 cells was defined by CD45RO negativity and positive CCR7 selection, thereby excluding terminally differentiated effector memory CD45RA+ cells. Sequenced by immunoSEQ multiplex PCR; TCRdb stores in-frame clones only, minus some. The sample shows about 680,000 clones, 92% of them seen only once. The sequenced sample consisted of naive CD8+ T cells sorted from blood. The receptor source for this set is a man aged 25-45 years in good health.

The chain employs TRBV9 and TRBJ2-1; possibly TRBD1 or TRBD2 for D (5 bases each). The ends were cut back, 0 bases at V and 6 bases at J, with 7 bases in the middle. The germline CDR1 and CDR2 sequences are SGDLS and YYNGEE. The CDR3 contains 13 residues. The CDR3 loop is CASSVGGFNEQFF. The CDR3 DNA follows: TGTGCCAGCAGCGTAGGGGGGTTCAATGAGCAGTTCTTC. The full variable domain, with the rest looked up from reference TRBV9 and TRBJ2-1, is DSGVTQTPKHLITATGQRVTLRCSPRSGDLSVYWYQQSLDQGLQFLIQYYNGEERAKGNILERFSAQQFPDLHSELNLSSLELGDSALYFCASSVGGFNEQFFGPGTRLTVL.

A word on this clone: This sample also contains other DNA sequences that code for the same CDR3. CDR3 bases: TGTGCCAGCAGCGTAGGAGGATCTAATGAAAAACTGTTTTTT. This encodes CASSVGGSNEKLFF. This rearrangement joins TRBV9 to TRBJ1-4, with D uncertain. V was trimmed by 0 bases and J by 3 bases, leaving 6 bases between them. The CDR3 is 14 amino acids. Per the germline V gene, CDR1 is SGDLS and CDR2 is YYNGEE.

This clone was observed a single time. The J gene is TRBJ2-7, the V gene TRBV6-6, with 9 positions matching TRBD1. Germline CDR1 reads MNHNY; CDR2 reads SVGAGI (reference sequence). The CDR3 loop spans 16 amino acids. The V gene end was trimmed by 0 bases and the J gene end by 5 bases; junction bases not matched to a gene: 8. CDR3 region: CASSYSRDRGVDEQYF. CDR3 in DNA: TGTGCCAGCAGTTACTCCCGCGACAGGGGGGTCGACGAGCAGTACTTC.

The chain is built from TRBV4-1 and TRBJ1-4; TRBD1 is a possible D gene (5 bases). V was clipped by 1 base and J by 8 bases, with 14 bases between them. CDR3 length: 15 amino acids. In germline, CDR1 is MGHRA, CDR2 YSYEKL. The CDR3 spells CASSQARGAEEKLFF. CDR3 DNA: TGCGCCAGCAGCCAAGCCCGAGGGGCGGAGGAAAAACTGTTTTTT.

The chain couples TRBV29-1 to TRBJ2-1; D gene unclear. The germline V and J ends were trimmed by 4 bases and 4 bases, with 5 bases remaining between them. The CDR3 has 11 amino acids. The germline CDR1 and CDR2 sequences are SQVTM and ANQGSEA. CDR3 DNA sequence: TGCAGCGTTGTGCCTTACAATGAGCAGTTCTTC. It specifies CSVVPYNEQFF.

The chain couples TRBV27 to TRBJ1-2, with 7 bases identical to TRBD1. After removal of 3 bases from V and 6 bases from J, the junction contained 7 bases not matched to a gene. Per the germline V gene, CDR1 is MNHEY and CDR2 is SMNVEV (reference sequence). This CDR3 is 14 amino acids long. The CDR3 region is CASSFTGVPNGYTF. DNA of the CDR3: TGTGCCAGCAGTTTCACAGGGGTCCCTAATGGCTACACCTTC.

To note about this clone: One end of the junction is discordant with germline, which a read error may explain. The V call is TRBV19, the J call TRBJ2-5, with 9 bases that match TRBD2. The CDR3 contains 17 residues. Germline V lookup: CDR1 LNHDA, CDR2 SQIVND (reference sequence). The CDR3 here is CASSTRPGLAGQGTQYF. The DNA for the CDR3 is TGTGCCAGTAGTACGAGACCGGGACTAGCAGGCCAAGGGACCCAGTACTTC. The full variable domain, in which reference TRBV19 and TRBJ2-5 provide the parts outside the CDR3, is DGGITQSPKYLFRKEGQNVTLSCEQNLNHDAMYWYRQDPGQGLRLIYYSQIVNDFQKGDIAEGYSVSREKKESFPLTVTSAQKNPTAFYLCASSTRPGLAGQGTQYFGPGTRLLVL.

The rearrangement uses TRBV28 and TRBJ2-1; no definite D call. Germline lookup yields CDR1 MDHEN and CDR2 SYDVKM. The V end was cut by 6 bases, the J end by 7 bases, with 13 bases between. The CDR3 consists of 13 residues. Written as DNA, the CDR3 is TGTGCCAGCAGGTGGGCCGGTGGGAATGAGCAGTTCTTC. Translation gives CASRWAGGNEQFF.

CDR3 bases: TGTGCCACCAGCAGGGATATTCCTCAGCGGTTGAGCTCCTACGAGCAGTACTTC. It specifies CATSRDIPQRLSSYEQYF. The chain joins TRBV15 to TRBJ2-7; D possibly corresponds to TRBD2 (5 bases). This CDR3 has 18 residues. In germline, CDR1 is LNHNV, CDR2 YYDKDF (reference sequence). V lost 3 bases and J lost 0, with 21 bases in between.

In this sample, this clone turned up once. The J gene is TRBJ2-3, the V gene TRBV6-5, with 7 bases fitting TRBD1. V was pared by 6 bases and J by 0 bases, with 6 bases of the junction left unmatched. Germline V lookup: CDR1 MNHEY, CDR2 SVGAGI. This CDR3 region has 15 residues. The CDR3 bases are TGTGCCAGCAGCCAGGGGGAACGGAGCACAGATACGCAGTATTTT. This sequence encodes CASSQGERSTDTQYF.

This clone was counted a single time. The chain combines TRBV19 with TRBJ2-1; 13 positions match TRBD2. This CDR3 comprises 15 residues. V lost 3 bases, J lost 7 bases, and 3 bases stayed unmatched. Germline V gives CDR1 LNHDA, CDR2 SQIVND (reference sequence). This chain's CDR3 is CASSIGTSGVNEQFF. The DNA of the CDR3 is TGTGCCAGTAGTATTGGGACTAGCGGGGTGAATGAGCAGTTCTTC.

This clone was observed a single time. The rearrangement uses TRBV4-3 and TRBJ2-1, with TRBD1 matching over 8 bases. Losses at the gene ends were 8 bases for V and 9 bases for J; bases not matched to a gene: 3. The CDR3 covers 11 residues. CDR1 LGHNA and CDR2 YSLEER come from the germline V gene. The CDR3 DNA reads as TGCGCCAGCGGACAGGGCGGTGAGCAGTTCTTC. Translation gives CASGQGGEQFF.

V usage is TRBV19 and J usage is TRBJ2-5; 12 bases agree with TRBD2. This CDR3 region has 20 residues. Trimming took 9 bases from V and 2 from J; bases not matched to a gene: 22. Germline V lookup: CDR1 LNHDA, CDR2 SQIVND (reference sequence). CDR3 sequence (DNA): TGTGCCAGGGTTAACTTGACTAGCGGGAGAGAGGACTCCCTGCAAGAGACCCAGTACTTC. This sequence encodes CARVNLTSGREDSLQETQYF.

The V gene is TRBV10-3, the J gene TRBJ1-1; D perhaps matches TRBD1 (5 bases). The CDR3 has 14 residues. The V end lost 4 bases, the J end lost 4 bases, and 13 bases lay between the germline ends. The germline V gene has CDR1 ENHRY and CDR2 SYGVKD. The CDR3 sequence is CAISGGMRGTEAFF. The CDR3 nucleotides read TGTGCCATCAGTGGGGGGATGAGGGGCACTGAAGCTTTCTTT.

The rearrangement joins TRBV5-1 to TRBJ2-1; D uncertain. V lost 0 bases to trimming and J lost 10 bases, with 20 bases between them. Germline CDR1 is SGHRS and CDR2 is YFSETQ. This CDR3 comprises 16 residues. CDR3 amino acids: CASSLDLGSVGVEQFF. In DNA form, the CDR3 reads TGCGCCAGCAGCTTGGACCTCGGGTCGGTCGGAGTGGAGCAGTTCTTC.

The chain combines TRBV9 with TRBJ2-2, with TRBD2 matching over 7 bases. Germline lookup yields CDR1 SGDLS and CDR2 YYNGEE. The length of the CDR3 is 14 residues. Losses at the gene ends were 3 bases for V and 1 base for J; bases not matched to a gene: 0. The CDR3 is CASSGGRNTGELFF. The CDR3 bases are TGTGCCAGCAGCGGCGGGAGGAACACCGGGGAGCTGTTTTTT.

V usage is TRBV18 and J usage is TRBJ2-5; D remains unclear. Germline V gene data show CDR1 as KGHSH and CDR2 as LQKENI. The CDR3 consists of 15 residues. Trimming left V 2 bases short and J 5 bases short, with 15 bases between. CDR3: CASSPIGRLNETQYF. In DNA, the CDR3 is TGTGCCAGCTCACCAATCGGCAGGTTAAATGAGACCCAGTACTTC.

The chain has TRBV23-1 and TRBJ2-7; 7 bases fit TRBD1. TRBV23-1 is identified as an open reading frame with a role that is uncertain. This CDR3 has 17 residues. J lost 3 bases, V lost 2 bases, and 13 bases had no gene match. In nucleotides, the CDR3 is TGCGCCAGCAGTCAAAGAGGGAGACAGGGAGAACTCTACGAGCAGTACTTC. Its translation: CASSQRGRQGELYEQYF.

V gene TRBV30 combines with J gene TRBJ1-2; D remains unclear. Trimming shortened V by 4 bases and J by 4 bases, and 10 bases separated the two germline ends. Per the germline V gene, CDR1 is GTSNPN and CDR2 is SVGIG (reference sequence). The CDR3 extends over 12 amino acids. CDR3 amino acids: CAWTVDFYGYTF. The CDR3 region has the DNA TGTGCCTGGACCGTGGACTTCTATGGCTACACCTTC.

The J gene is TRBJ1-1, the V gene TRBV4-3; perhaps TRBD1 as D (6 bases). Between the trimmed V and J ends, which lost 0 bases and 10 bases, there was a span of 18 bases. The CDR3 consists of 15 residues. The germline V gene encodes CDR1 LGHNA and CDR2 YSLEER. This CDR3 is CASSQDELRGAGAFF. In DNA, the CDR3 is TGCGCCAGCAGCCAAGATGAGTTACGGGGGGCAGGAGCTTTCTTT.

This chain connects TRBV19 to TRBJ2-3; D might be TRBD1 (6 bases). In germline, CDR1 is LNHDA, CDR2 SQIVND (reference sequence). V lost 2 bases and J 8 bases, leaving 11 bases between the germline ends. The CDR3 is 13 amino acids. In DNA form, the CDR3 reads TGTGCCAGTAGTATAACAGACAGGAGTACGCAGTATTTT. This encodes CASSITDRSTQYF.

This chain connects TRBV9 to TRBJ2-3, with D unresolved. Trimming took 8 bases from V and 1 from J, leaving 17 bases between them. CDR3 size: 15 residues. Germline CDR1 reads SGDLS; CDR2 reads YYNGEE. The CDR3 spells CASRKFAGGTDTQYF. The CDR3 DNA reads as TGTGCCAGTCGAAAATTTGCTGGGGGCACAGATACGCAGTATTTT. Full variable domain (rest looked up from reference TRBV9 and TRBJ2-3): DSGVTQTPKHLITATGQRVTLRCSPRSGDLSVYWYQQSLDQGLQFLIQYYNGEERAKGNILERFSAQQFPDLHSELNLSSLELGDSALYFCASRKFAGGTDTQYFGPGTRLTVL.

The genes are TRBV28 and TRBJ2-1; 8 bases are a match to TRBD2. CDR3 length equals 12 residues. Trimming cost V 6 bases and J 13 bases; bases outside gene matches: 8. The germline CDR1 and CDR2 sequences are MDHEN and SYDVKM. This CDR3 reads CASRLGLAYQFF. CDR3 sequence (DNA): TGTGCCAGCAGACTCGGACTAGCTTACCAGTTCTTC.

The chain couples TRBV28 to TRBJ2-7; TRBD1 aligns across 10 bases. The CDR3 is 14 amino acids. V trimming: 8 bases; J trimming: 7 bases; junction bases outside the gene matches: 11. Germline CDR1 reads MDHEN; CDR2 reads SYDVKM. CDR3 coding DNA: TGTGCCAGCTCATCCCGACAGGGGGCCTTTGAGCAGTACTTC. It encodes CASSSRQGAFEQYF.

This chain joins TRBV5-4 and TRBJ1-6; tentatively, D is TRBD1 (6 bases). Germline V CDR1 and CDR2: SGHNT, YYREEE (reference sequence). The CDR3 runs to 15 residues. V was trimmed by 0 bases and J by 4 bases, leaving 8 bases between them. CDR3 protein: CASSLGTAYNSPLHF. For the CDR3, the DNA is TGTGCCAGCAGCTTGGGGACAGCTTATAATTCACCCCTCCACTTT.

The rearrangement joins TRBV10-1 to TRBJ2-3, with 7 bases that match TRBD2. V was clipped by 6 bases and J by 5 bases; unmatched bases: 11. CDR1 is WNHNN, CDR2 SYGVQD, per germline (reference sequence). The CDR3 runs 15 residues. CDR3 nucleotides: TGCGCCAGCAGCCGGTCCGCGGGAGTTGAAGATACGCAGTATTTT. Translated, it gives CASSRSAGVEDTQYF.